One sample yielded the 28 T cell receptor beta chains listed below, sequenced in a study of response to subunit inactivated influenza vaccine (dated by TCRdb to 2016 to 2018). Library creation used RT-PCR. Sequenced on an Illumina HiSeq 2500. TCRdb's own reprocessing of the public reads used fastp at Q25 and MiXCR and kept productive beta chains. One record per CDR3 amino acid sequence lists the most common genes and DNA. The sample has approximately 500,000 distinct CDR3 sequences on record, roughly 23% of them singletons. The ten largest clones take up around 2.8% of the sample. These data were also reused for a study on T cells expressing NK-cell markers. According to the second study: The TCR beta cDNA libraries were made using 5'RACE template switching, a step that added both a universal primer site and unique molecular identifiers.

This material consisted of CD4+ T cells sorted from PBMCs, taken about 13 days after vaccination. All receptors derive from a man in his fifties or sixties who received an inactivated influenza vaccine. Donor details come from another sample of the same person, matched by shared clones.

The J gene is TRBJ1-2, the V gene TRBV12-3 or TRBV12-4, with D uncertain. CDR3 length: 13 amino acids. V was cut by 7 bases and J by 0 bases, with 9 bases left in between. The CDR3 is CASNRHTNYGYTF. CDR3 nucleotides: TGTGCCAGCAATAGACACACTAACTATGGCTACACCTTC.

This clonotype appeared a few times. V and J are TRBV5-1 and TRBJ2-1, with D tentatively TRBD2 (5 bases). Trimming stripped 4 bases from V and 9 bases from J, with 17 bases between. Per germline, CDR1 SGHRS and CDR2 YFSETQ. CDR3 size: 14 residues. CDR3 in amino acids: CASSPASGRGEQFF. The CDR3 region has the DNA TGCGCCAGCAGCCCGGCCAGTGGCCGGGGTGAGCAGTTCTTC.

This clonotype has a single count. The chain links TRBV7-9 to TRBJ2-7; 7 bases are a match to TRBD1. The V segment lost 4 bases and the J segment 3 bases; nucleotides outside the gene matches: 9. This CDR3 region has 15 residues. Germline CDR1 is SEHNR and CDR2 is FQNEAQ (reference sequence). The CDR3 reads CASSSDTQGVYEQYF. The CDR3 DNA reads TGTGCCAGCAGCTCAGACACTCAGGGGGTCTACGAGCAGTACTTC.

CDR3 loop: CASSDWGTANTEAFF. As DNA, the CDR3 is TGTGCCAGCAGTGATTGGGGGACAGCGAACACTGAAGCTTTCTTT. V and J are TRBV2 and TRBJ1-1; TRBD1 matches at 7 bases. The CDR3 consists of 15 residues. V shed 3 bases and J 1 base; nucleotides not matched to a gene: 5. Per the germline V gene, CDR1 is SNHLY and CDR2 is FYNNEI.

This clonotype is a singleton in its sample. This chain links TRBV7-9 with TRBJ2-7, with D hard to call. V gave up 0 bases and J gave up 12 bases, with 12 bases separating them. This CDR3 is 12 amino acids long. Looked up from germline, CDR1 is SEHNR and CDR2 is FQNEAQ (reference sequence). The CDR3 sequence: CASSLAQGWRYF. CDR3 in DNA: TGTGCCAGCAGCTTAGCACAAGGATGGAGGTACTTC.

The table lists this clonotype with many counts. The CDR3 loop reads CASSETLRGELFF. CDR3 coding DNA: TGTGCCAGCAGTGAAACGCTTCGGGGGGAGCTGTTTTTT. The V call is TRBV25-1, the J call TRBJ2-2, with no clear D. V was shortened by 2 bases and J by 8 bases, with 9 bases between the two germline ends. The CDR3 sequence is 13 residues long. Per the germline V gene, CDR1 is MGHDK and CDR2 is SYGVNS.

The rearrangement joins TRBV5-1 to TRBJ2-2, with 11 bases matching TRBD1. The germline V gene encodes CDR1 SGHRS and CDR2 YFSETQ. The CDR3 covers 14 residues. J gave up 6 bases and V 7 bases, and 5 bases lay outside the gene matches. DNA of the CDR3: TGCGCCAGCTCTGGGACAGGGGGAGCCGGGGAGCTGTTTTTT. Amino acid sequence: CASSGTGGAGELFF.

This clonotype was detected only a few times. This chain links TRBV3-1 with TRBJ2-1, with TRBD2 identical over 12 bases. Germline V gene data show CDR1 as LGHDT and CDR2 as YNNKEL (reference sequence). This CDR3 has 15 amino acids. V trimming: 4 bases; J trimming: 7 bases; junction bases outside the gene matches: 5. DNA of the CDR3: TGTGCCAGCAGCCTCGGACTAGCGGGACAAAATGAGCAGTTCTTC. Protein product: CASSLGLAGQNEQFF.

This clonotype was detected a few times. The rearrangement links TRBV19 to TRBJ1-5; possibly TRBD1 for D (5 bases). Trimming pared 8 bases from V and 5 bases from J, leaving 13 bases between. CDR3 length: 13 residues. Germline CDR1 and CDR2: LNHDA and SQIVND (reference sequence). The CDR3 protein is CASAPKGDQPQHF. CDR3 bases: TGTGCCAGTGCCCCTAAAGGGGATCAGCCCCAGCATTTT.

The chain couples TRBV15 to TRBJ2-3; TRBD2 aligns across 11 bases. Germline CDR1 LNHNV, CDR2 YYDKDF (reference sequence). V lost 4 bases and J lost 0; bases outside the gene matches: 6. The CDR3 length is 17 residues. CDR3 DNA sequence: TGTGCCACCAGCAAAGGACTAGCGGGCTTAAGCACAGATACGCAGTATTTT. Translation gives CATSKGLAGLSTDTQYF. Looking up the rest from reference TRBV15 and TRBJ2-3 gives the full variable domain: DAMVIQNPRYQVTQFGKPVTLSCSQTLNHNVMYWYQQKSSQAPKLLFHYYDKDFNNEADTPDNFQSRRPNTSFCFLDIRSPGLGDTAMYLCATSKGLAGLSTDTQYFGPGTRLTVL.

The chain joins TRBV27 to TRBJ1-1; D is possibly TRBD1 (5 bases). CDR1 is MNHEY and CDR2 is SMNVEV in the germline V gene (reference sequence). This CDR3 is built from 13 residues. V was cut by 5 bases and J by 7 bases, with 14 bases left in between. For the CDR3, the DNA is TGTGCCAGCAGTCTACGCCGGGGGATTGAAGCTTTCTTT. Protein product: CASSLRRGIEAFF.

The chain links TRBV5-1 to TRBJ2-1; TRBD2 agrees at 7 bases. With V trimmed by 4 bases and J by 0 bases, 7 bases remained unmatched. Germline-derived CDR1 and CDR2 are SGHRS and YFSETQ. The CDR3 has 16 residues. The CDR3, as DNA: TGCGCCAGCAGCCCAGGACTAGTAACCTCCTACAATGAGCAGTTCTTC. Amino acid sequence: CASSPGLVTSYNEQFF.

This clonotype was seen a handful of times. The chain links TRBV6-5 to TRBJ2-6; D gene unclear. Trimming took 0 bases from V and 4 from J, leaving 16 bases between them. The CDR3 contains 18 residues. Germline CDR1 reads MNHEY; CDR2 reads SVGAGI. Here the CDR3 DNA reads TGTGCCAGCAGTTACTCGAGGCCGGCCCTTATGGGGGCCAACGTCCTGACTTTC. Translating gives CASSYSRPALMGANVLTF.

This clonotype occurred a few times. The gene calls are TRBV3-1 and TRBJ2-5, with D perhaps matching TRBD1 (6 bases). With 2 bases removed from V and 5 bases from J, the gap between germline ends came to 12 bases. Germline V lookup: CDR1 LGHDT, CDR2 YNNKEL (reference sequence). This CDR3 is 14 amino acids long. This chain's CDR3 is CASSQTGIRETQYF. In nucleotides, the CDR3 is TGTGCCAGCAGCCAAACAGGGATCCGGGAGACCCAGTACTTC.

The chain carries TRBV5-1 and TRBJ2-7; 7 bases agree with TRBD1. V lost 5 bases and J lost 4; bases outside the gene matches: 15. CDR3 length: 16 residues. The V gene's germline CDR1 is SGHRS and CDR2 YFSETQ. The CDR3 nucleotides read TGCGCCAGCAGTTACAAGAACCGGGACAGTGGGTACGAGCAGTACTTC. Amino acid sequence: CASSYKNRDSGYEQYF.

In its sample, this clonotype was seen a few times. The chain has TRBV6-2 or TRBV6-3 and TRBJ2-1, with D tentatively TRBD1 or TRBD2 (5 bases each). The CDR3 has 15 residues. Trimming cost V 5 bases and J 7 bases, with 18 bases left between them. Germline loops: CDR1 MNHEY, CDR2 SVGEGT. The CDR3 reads CASSPRLRGANEQFF. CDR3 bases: TGTGCCAGCAGTCCTCGACTGAGAGGGGCTAATGAGCAGTTCTTC.

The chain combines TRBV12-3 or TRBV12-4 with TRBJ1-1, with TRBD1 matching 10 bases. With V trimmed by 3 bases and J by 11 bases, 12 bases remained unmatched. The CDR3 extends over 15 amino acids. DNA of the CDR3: TGTGCCAGCAGTTTTTTCCTCCGGGACAGGGGTGAGGCTTTCTTT. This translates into CASSFFLRDRGEAFF.

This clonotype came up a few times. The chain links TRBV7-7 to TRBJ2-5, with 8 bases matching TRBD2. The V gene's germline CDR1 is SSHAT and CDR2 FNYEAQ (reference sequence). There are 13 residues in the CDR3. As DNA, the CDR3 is TGTGCTACGGGCGGGAGGACCAGGGAGACCCAGTACTTC. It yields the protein CATGGRTRETQYF. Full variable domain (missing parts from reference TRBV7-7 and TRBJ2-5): GAGVSQSPRYKVTKRGQDVTLRCDPISSHATLYWYQQALGQGPEFLTYFNYEAQPDKSGLPSDRFSAERPEGSISTLTIQRTEQRDSAMYRCATGGRTRETQYFGPGTRLLVL.

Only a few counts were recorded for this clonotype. For the CDR3, the DNA is TGTGCCAGCAGCGATACAGGGGGCCCGGTCGGGGAGCTGTTTTTT. It specifies CASSDTGGPVGELFF. The chain recombines TRBV7-3 with TRBJ2-2; 9 bases fit TRBD1. Germline assignment: CDR1 SGHTA and CDR2 FQGTGA. J lost 7 bases, V lost 5 bases, and 8 bases had no gene match. There are 15 residues in the CDR3.

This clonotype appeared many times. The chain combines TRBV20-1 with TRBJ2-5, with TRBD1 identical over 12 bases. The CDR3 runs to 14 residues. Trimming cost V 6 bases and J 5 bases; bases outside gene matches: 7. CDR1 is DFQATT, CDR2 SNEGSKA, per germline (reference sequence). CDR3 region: CSADPGQGAETQYF. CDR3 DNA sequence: TGCAGTGCAGACCCGGGACAGGGGGCGGAGACCCAGTACTTC.

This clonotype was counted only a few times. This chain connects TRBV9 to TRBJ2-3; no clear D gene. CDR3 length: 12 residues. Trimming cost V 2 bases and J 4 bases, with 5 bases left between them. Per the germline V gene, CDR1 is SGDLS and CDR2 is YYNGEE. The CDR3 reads CASSVSADTQYF. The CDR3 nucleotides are TGTGCCAGCAGCGTTTCTGCAGATACGCAGTATTTT.

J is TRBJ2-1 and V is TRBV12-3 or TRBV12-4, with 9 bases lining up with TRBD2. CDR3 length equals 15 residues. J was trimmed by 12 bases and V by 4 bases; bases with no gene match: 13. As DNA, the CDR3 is TGTGCCAGCAGTTCCAGCGGGGGGTCTCACTTGGTGCAGTTCTTC. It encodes CASSSSGGSHLVQFF.

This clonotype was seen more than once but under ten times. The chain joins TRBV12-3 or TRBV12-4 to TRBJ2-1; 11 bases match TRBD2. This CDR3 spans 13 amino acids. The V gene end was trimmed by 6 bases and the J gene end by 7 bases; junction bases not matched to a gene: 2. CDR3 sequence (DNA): TGTGCCAGCAGACTAGCGGGGGCAAATGAGCAGTTCTTC. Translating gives CASRLAGANEQFF.

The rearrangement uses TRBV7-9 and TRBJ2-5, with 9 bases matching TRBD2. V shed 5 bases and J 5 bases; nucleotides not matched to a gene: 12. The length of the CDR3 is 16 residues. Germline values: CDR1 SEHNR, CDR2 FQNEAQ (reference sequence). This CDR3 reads CASSPLTSGRVETQYF. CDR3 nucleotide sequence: TGTGCCAGCAGCCCACTGACTAGCGGAAGAGTGGAGACCCAGTACTTC.

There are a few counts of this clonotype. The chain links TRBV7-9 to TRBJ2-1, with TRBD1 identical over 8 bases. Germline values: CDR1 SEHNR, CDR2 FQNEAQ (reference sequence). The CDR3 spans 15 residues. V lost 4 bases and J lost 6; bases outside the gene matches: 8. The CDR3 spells CASSSWQGAINEQFF. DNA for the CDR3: TGTGCCAGCAGCTCGTGGCAGGGGGCGATCAATGAGCAGTTCTTC.

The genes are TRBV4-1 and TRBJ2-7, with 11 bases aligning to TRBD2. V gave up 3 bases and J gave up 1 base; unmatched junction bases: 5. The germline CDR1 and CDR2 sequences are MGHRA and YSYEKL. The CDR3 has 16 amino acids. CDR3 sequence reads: CASSQVTSGGSYEQYF. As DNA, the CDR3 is TGCGCCAGCAGCCAGGTCACTAGCGGGGGATCCTACGAGCAGTACTTC.

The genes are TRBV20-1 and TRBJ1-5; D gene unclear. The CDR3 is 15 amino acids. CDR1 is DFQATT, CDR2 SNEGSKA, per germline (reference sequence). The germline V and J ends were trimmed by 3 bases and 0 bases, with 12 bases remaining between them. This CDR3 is CSASRGGYSNQPQHF. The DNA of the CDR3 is TGCAGTGCTAGTCGGGGAGGTTATAGCAATCAGCCCCAGCATTTT.

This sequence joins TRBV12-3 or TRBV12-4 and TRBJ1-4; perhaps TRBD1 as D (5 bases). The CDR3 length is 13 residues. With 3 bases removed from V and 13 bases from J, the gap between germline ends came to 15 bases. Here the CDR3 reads CASSLYGAQRLFF. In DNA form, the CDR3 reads TGTGCCAGCAGTTTGTACGGGGCTCAACGACTGTTTTTT.